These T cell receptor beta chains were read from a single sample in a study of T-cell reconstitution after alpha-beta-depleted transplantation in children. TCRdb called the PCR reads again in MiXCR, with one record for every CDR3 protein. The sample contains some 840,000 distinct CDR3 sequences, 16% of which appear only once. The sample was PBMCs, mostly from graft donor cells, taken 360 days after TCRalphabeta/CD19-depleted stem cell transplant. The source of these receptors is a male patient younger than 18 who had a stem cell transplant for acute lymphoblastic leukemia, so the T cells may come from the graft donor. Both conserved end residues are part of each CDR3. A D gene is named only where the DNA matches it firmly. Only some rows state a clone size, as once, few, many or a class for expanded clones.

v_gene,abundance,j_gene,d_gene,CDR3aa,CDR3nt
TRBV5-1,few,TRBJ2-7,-,CASSLANNEQYF,TGCGCCAGCAGCTTGGCTAATAACGAGCAGTACTTC
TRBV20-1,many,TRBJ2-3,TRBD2,CSAGGTDTQYF,TGCAGTGCGGGAGGGACAGATACGCAGTATTTT
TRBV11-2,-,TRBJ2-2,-,CASSLLPPGANTGELFF,TGTGCCAGCAGCTTACTCCCCCCAGGGGCGAACACCGGGGAGCTGTTTTTT
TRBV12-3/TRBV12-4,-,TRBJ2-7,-,CASTPGQGLAAYEQYF,TGTGCCAGCACCCCTGGACAGGGACTAGCTGCTTACGAGCAGTACTTC
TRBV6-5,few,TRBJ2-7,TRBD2,CASSHTSGSAEVF,TGTGCCAGCAGTCACACTAGCGGGTCCGCCGAGGTTTTC
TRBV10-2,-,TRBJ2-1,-,CASISPRSRRNEQFF,TGCGCCAGCATAAGCCCGCGTAGCCGACGCAATGAGCAGTTCTTC
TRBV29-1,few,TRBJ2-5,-,CSVDGGWQETQYF,TGCAGCGTTGACGGGGGTTGGCAAGAGACCCAGTACTTC
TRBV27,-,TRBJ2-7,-,CASSFQVGYEQYF,TGTGCCAGCAGTTTCCAGGTTGGGTACGAGCAGTACTTC
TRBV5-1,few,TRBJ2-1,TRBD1,CASGGQLTHNEQFF,TGCGCCAGCGGGGGACAGCTAACCCACAATGAGCAGTTCTTC
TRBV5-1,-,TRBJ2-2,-,CATREAGELFF,TGCGCCACCAGGGAAGCCGGGGAGCTGTTTTTT
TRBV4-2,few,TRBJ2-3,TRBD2,CASSPARAREGQGTDTQYF,TGTGCCAGCAGCCCCGCCCGTGCGCGGGAGGGCCAGGGCACAGATACGCAGTATTTT
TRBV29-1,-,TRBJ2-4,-,CSVDTGGDIQYF,TGCAGCGTGGACACCGGGGGAGACATTCAGTACTTC
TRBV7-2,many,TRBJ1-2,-,CASSLEGSLGYGYTF,TGTGCCAGCAGCTTAGAGGGCAGTCTCGGCTATGGCTACACCTTC
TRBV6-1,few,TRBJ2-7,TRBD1,CASRKWGQTYEQYF,TGTGCCAGCAGGAAATGGGGACAGACCTACGAGCAGTACTTC
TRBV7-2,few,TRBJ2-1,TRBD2,CASSLGLTSGGRNEQFF,TGTGCCAGCAGCTTAGGGTTGACTAGCGGAGGGAGAAATGAGCAGTTCTTC
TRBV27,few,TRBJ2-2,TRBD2,CASSLSGGGVSGELFF,TGTGCCAGCAGTTTGAGTGGGGGAGGGGTCTCCGGGGAGCTGTTTTTT
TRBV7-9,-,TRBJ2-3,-,CASSLGITGSDTQYF,TGTGCCAGCAGCTTAGGGATAACAGGGTCAGATACGCAGTATTTT
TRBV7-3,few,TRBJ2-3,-,CASSPETSSDTQYF,TGTGCCAGCAGCCCCGAGACTAGTTCGGATACGCAGTATTTT
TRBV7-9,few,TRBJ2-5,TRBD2,CASSPWRGRALETQYF,TGTGCCAGCAGCCCCTGGCGCGGGAGGGCCCTCGAGACCCAGTACTTC
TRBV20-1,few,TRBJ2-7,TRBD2,CSQKGASGRLYEQYF,TGCAGTCAGAAGGGGGCTAGCGGGAGGTTATACGAGCAGTACTTC
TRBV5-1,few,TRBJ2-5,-,CASSWGLQETQYF,TGCGCCAGCAGTTGGGGACTTCAAGAGACCCAGTACTTC
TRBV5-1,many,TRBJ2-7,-,CASSDTAHSYEQYF,TGCGCCAGCAGCGACACAGCACACTCCTACGAGCAGTACTTC
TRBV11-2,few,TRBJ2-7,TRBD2,CASSLVGGGTSGAYEQYF,TGTGCCAGCAGCTTAGTGGGAGGAGGGACTAGCGGCGCCTACGAGCAGTACTTC
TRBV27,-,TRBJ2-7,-,CASSFPRRRGFYEQYF,TGTGCCAGCAGTTTCCCACGGCGGAGGGGGTTCTACGAGCAGTACTTC
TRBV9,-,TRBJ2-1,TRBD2,CASSVGIAGGDYNEQFF,TGTGCCAGCAGCGTAGGGATAGCGGGAGGAGACTACAATGAGCAGTTCTTC
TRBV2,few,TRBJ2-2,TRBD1,CASIFRGRTGELFF,TGTGCCAGCATCTTTAGGGGGCGAACCGGGGAGCTGTTTTTT
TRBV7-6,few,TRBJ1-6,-,CASSLVVGTHSPLHF,TGTGCCAGCAGCTTAGTAGTCGGGACCCATTCACCCCTCCACTTT
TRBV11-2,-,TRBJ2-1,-,CASSLELVVDAQFF,TGTGCCAGCAGCTTAGAACTAGTGGTCGATGCGCAGTTCTTC
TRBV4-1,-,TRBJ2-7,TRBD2,CASSQVTSGGYYEQYF,TGCGCCAGCAGCCAGGTTACTAGCGGGGGATACTACGAGCAGTACTTC
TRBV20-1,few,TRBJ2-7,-,CSARDRGGHEQYF,TGCAGTGCTAGAGACCGGGGCGGTCACGAGCAGTACTTC
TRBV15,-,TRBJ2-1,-,CATSQGLRDNEQFF,TGTGCCACCAGCCAGGGGCTCCGGGACAATGAGCAGTTCTTC
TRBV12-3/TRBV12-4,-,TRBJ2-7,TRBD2,CASSRLADAYEQYF,TGTGCCAGCAGCCGACTAGCGGATGCCTACGAGCAGTACTTC
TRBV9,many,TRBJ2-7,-,CASSVDGVDEQYF,TGTGCCAGCAGCGTAGATGGGGTCGACGAGCAGTACTTC
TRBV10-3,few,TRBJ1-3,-,CAISEAFGNTIYF,TGTGCCATCAGTGAGGCTTTCGGAAACACCATATATTTT
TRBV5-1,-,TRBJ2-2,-,CASRDSNTGELFF,TGCGCCAGCAGGGACTCCAACACCGGGGAGCTGTTTTTT
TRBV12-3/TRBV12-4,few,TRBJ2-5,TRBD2,CASSSPGGIEETQYF,TGTGCCAGCAGTTCCCCGGGGGGGATTGAAGAGACCCAGTACTTC
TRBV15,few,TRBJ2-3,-,CATSRAIRDGSTDTQYF,TGTGCCACCAGCAGAGCGATCCGGGACGGAAGCACAGATACGCAGTATTTT
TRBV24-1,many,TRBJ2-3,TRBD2,CATSDGDYTDTQYF,TGTGCCACCAGTGATGGGGACTACACAGATACGCAGTATTTT
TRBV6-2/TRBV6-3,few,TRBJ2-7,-,CASSKIYEQYF,TGTGCCAGCAGTAAAATCTACGAGCAGTACTTC
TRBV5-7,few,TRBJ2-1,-,CASSLAGVGNNEQFF,TGTGCCAGCAGCTTGGCAGGGGTCGGAAACAATGAGCAGTTCTTC
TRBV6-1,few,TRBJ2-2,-,CASSPPTREKELFF,TGTGCCAGCAGTCCCCCGACTAGGGAGAAAGAGCTGTTTTTT
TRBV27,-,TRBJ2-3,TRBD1,CASSLVGQGLGDTQYF,TGTGCCAGCAGTTTGGTCGGACAGGGGTTGGGAGATACGCAGTATTTT
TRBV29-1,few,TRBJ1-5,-,CSVETGGGSNQPQHF,TGCAGCGTTGAAACAGGAGGGGGTAGCAATCAGCCCCAGCATTTT
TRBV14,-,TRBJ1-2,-,CASSRTAVYGYTF,TGTGCCAGCAGCCGAACTGCCGTCTATGGCTACACCTTC
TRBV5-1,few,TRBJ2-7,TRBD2,CASSLAGRIAEQYF,TGCGCCAGCAGCTTGGCCGGGAGGATAGCCGAGCAGTACTTC
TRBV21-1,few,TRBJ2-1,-,CASSNPCGRFNEQFF,TGTGCCAGCAGCAACCCATGCGGGAGGTTCAATGAGCAGTTCTTC
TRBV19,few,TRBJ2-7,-,CASSPHDPSYEQYF,TGTGCCAGTAGCCCCCACGACCCATCCTACGAGCAGTACTTC
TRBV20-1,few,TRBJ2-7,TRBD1,CSEDRVGYEQYF,TGCAGTGAAGACAGGGTGGGCTACGAGCAGTACTTC
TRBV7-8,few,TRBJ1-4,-,CASSLTIYRDEKLFF,TGTGCCAGCAGCCTTACAATTTACAGGGATGAAAAACTGTTTTTT
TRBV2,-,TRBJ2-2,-,CASSLYPSPSGELFF,TGTGCCAGCAGTTTGTACCCTAGCCCTTCCGGGGAGCTGTTTTTT
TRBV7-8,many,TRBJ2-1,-,CASRPKGGQEQFF,TGTGCCAGCAGACCAAAGGGGGGTCAAGAGCAGTTCTTC
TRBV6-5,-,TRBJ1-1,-,CASSYSHLYAEAFF,TGTGCCAGCAGTTACTCGCACCTGTATGCTGAAGCTTTCTTT
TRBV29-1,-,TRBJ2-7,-,CSVDGGPNGLSTYEQYF,TGCAGCGTTGACGGGGGGCCGAACGGGCTGTCGACCTACGAGCAGTACTTC
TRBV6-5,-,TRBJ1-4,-,CASSYGTVNEKLFF,TGTGCCAGCAGTTACGGGACGGTGAATGAAAAACTGTTTTTT